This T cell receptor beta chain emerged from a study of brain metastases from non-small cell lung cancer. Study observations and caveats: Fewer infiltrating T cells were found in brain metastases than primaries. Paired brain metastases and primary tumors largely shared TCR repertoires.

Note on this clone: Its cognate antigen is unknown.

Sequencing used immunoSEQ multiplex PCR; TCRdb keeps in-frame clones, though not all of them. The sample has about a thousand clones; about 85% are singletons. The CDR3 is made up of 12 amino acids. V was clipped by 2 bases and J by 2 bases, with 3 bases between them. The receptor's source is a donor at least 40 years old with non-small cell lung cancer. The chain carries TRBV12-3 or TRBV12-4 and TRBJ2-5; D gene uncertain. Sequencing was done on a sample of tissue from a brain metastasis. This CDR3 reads CASSLNQETQYF. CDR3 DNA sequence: TGTGCCAGCAGTTTAAATCAAGAGACCCAGTACTTC.